One and the same sample provided the 32 T cell receptor beta chains below, sequenced in a study of shared clonotypes between healthy human individuals. Libraries were prepared by immunoSEQ multiplex PCR; TCRdb keeps only in-frame clonotypes and omits some of them. The sample yields under 700,000 clones, around 96% seen once. The naive CD8 population came from CD45RO-negative cells selected for CCR7, without terminally differentiated effector memory CD45RA+ cells. Sequences were obtained from naive CD8+ T cells sorted from blood. These receptors originate from a woman aged 25 to 39 in good health.

The rearrangement links TRBV4-2 to TRBJ2-7; 9 nucleotides agree with TRBD2. Germline values: CDR1 LGHNA, CDR2 YNFKEQ. The CDR3 is 16 residues long. The J segment lost 0 bases and the V segment lost 3 bases, leaving 6 bases of the junction unmatched. The CDR3 region is CASSQEGGRDSYEQYF. The CDR3 nucleotides read TGTGCCAGCAGCCAGGAGGGCGGGAGGGACTCCTACGAGCAGTACTTC.

The chain joins TRBV5-1 to TRBJ2-7; 11 bases match TRBD2. Germline-derived CDR1 and CDR2 are SGHRS and YFSETQ. The CDR3 runs 14 residues. J was trimmed by 3 bases and V by 3 bases; bases with no gene match: 2. The CDR3 nucleotides read TGCGCCAGCAGCTCAGGACTAGCGGGCTACGAGCAGTACTTC. Translated, it gives CASSSGLAGYEQYF.

This clone was picked up a small number of times. This chain uses TRBV7-9 with TRBJ2-7; no reliable D call. The CDR3 contains 13 residues. Trimming removed 1 base from V and 6 bases from J, with 10 bases in between. From germline, CDR1 is SEHNR and CDR2 FQNEAQ (reference sequence). CDR3 sequence reads: CASSLGANSEQYF. The CDR3 coding sequence is TGTGCCAGCAGCTTAGGAGCAAACAGCGAGCAGTACTTC.

V and J are TRBV4-1 and TRBJ1-1; no firm D call. Trimming pared 1 base from V and 6 bases from J, leaving 15 bases between. CDR1 is MGHRA, CDR2 YSYEKL, per germline. The CDR3 runs 15 residues. CDR3: CASSQVEQPNAEAFF. The DNA of the CDR3 is TGCGCCAGCAGCCAAGTGGAACAGCCTAACGCTGAAGCTTTCTTT.

The sample holds a few counts of this clone. The genes are TRBV15 and TRBJ2-7; 10 bases match TRBD2. Trimming took 1 base from V and 2 from J; bases not matched to a gene: 8. This CDR3 is 17 amino acids long. From germline, CDR1 is LNHNV and CDR2 YYDKDF (reference sequence). The CDR3 spells CATSRVPASGRAYEQYF. The CDR3 nucleotides are TGTGCCACCAGCAGAGTCCCAGCCAGCGGGAGGGCCTACGAGCAGTACTTC. The full variable domain, rest sourced from reference TRBV15 and TRBJ2-7, is DAMVIQNPRYQVTQFGKPVTLSCSQTLNHNVMYWYQQKSSQAPKLLFHYYDKDFNNEADTPDNFQSRRPNTSFCFLDIRSPGLGDTAMYLCATSRVPASGRAYEQYFGPGTRLTVT.

The chain links TRBV5-1 to TRBJ2-3, with D perhaps TRBD2 (6 bases). V was clipped by 5 bases and J by 4 bases, with 17 bases between them. Germline lookup yields CDR1 SGHRS and CDR2 YFSETQ. The CDR3 runs 15 residues. The chain's CDR3 is CASSSGDISPDTQYF. In nucleotides, the CDR3 is TGCGCCAGCAGTTCGGGAGATATAAGCCCAGATACGCAGTATTTT.

The chain has TRBV28 and TRBJ2-1, with unresolved D. Germline lookup yields CDR1 MDHEN and CDR2 SYDVKM. The V end was cut by 2 bases, the J end by 5 bases, with 4 bases between. The CDR3 spans 12 residues. CDR3: CASSLVDNEQFF. In nucleotides, the CDR3 is TGTGCCAGCAGTTTAGTCGACAATGAGCAGTTCTTC.

This clone appeared once. The V gene is TRBV28, the J gene TRBJ1-2; 8 nucleotides align to TRBD1. The V gene's germline CDR1 is MDHEN and CDR2 SYDVKM. The ends lost 6 bases at V and 6 bases at J; junction bases unmatched: 6. CDR3 length: 13 amino acids. The CDR3 sequence is CASRPPGGNGYTF. The CDR3 DNA is TGTGCCAGCAGACCCCCAGGGGGCAATGGCTACACCTTC.

V usage is TRBV7-2 and J usage is TRBJ1-3; D uncertain. V lost 0 bases and J 0 bases, leaving 9 bases between the germline ends. The CDR3 sequence is 16 residues long. The germline V gene encodes CDR1 SGHTA and CDR2 FQGNSA. In DNA form, the CDR3 reads TGTGCCAGCAGCTTAGCGCGGCAGATCTCTGGAAACACCATATATTTT. Translating gives CASSLARQISGNTIYF.

The rearrangement joins TRBV2 to TRBJ1-4; 9 bases agree with TRBD1. V dropped 8 bases and J dropped 2; count of bases not matched to a gene: 6. Looked up from germline, CDR1 is SNHLY and CDR2 is FYNNEI. There are 15 residues in the CDR3. The CDR3, as DNA: TGTGCCAGCGGACAGGGGCGCTCGACTAATGAAAAACTGTTTTTT. Its protein is CASGQGRSTNEKLFF.

The CDR3 nucleotides read TGTGCCAGCAGTTTTTATCCAGGGGGCTCTCAAGAGACCCAGTACTTC. Its translation: CASSFYPGGSQETQYF. This chain links TRBV28 with TRBJ2-5; TRBD1 aligns across 8 bases. The CDR3 length is 16 residues. Germline V gives CDR1 MDHEN, CDR2 SYDVKM. The junction had 8 bases not matched to a gene; V was cut back by 3 bases and J by 2 bases.

This clone came up once. V and J are TRBV2 and TRBJ2-7; 13 bases are shared with TRBD2. V shed 1 base, J shed 0 bases, and the junction held 6 bases outside the gene matches. Germline V lookup: CDR1 SNHLY, CDR2 FYNNEI. This CDR3 has 18 amino acids. The DNA of the CDR3 is TGTGCCAGCAGTGAAGAACTAGCGGGAGGGCCAAGCTCCTACGAGCAGTACTTC. Amino acids: CASSEELAGGPSSYEQYF.

This sequence joins TRBV4-2 and TRBJ2-7; D remains ambiguous. Germline V gives CDR1 LGHNA, CDR2 YNFKEQ. V lost 0 bases and J lost 0, with 9 bases in between. The CDR3 has 15 residues. Here the CDR3 reads CASSQEDGSSYEQYF. The CDR3 DNA sequence: TGTGCCAGCAGCCAAGAAGACGGTAGCTCCTACGAGCAGTACTTC.

This chain uses TRBV18 with TRBJ2-5; D tentatively fits TRBD1 or TRBD2 (5 bases each). The CDR3 length is 17 residues. Trimming cost V 0 bases and J 1 base, with 15 bases left between them. Germline lookup yields CDR1 KGHSH and CDR2 LQKENI. The DNA for the CDR3 is TGTGCCAGCTCACCACCGCCCCCAAGGGGACCCCAAGAGACCCAGTACTTC. Amino acids: CASSPPPPRGPQETQYF.

This chain uses TRBV19 with TRBJ2-3; D tentatively reads TRBD1 or TRBD2 (5 bases each). Germline V CDR1 and CDR2: LNHDA, SQIVND (reference sequence). V dropped 3 bases and J dropped 6 bases, with 13 bases sitting between them. The CDR3 consists of 14 residues. CDR3 sequence reads: CASSIGVGADTQYF. DNA of the CDR3: TGTGCCAGTAGTATCGGGGTAGGGGCCGATACGCAGTATTTT.

The chain is built from TRBV9 and TRBJ2-5; TRBD2 matches at 9 bases. Germline V gives CDR1 SGDLS, CDR2 YYNGEE. With 3 bases clipped from V and 4 bases from J, the junction kept 13 bases outside the gene matches. The CDR3 loop spans 17 amino acids. The CDR3 DNA is TGTGCCAGCAGCGACCCTCGATTAGCGGGAGCCCCAGAGACCCAGTACTTC. It codes for CASSDPRLAGAPETQYF.

The V gene is TRBV27, the J gene TRBJ2-1; 7 bases are shared with TRBD2. This CDR3 is built from 15 residues. Trimming removed 2 bases from V and 4 bases from J; junction bases left unmatched: 5. Germline-derived CDR1 and CDR2 are MNHEY and SMNVEV (reference sequence). The CDR3 here is CASSLAGAGYNEQFF. CDR3 nucleotide sequence: TGTGCCAGCAGTTTAGCGGGAGCCGGTTACAATGAGCAGTTCTTC.

Points on this clone: The same CDR3 is also encoded by other DNA sequences in this sample. This chain connects TRBV27 to TRBJ2-7; D might be TRBD2 (5 bases). Germline V gene sequence: CDR1 MNHEY, CDR2 SMNVEV (reference sequence). V lost 5 bases, J lost 2 bases, and 10 bases lay in between. This CDR3 spans 13 amino acids. CDR3 sequence (DNA): TGTGCCAGCAGTCCCGGGGTCCCCTACGAGCAGTACTTC. This encodes CASSPGVPYEQYF.

This chain connects TRBV6-5 to TRBJ2-7, with D maybe TRBD2 (6 bases). The CDR3 contains 15 residues. Germline CDR1 and CDR2: MNHEY and SVGAGI. The V end was cut by 3 bases, the J end by 1 base, with 13 bases between. The CDR3 sequence: CASSYKRVLSYEQYF. In DNA, the CDR3 is TGTGCCAGCAGTTATAAGCGGGTGCTGTCCTACGAGCAGTACTTC.

The chain carries TRBV9 and TRBJ2-5, with 12 bases aligning to TRBD2. The J segment lost 5 bases and the V segment lost 0 bases, leaving 8 bases of the junction unmatched. The CDR3 extends over 17 amino acids. Germline V gene sequence: CDR1 SGDLS, CDR2 YYNGEE. CDR3: CASSVATSGRSGETQYF. CDR3 in DNA: TGTGCCAGCAGCGTAGCTACTAGCGGGAGGTCGGGGGAGACCCAGTACTTC.

The chain uses TRBV2 and TRBJ2-5, with 10 bases matching TRBD2. Per the germline V gene, CDR1 is SNHLY and CDR2 is FYNNEI. CDR3 size: 15 residues. The V gene end was trimmed by 4 bases and the J gene end by 6 bases; junction bases not matched to a gene: 8. The CDR3 DNA reads as TGTGCCAGCAGTGTATCTAGCGGGAGCACACAGACCCAGTACTTC. This sequence encodes CASSVSSGSTQTQYF.

V usage is TRBV15 and J usage is TRBJ1-5; D might be TRBD1 (6 bases). V lost 3 bases to trimming and J lost 2 bases, with 20 bases between them. CDR3 length: 18 amino acids. The germline CDR1 and CDR2 sequences are LNHNV and YYDKDF (reference sequence). Here the CDR3 reads CATSSLRGRGLGNQPQHF. Here the CDR3 DNA reads TGTGCCACCAGCAGCCTCAGGGGAAGGGGTTTGGGCAATCAGCCCCAGCATTTT.

This chain uses TRBV5-6 with TRBJ2-7, with 10 bases lining up with TRBD1. After removal of 5 bases from V and 7 bases from J, the junction contained 24 bases not matched to a gene. From germline, CDR1 is SGHDT and CDR2 YYEEEE. This CDR3 spans 19 amino acids. The CDR3: CASRILFPVEGTGVQEQYF. The CDR3 region has the DNA TGTGCCAGCAGGATTCTGTTTCCGGTGGAGGGGACAGGGGTTCAGGAGCAGTACTTC.

This clone was detected once. The chain joins TRBV28 to TRBJ1-2, with D perhaps matching TRBD1 (5 bases). CDR3 length equals 16 residues. The V gene's germline CDR1 is MDHEN and CDR2 SYDVKM. The V end was cut by 3 bases, the J end by 4 bases, with 18 bases between. In nucleotides, the CDR3 is TGTGCCAGCAGTTTCGTCGGTCGAGGGGAGACCTATGGCTACACCTTC. Encoded protein: CASSFVGRGETYGYTF.

CDR3: CASSKAVRGRTGELFF. DNA of the CDR3: TGTGCCAGCAGCAAAGCGGTCAGGGGGCGAACCGGGGAGCTGTTTTTT. The V call is TRBV21-1, the J call TRBJ2-2; the DNA was not compared with TRBD1, the D call given in the table. TRBV21-1 is reported as a pseudogene. The CDR3 covers 16 residues.

The chain links TRBV14 to TRBJ1-1, with D unresolved. Trimming removed 0 bases at V and 1 base at J, with 9 bases between. This CDR3 is 15 amino acids long. Germline-derived CDR1 and CDR2 are SGHDN and FVKESK. CDR3 sequence reads: CASSQDYGQNTEAFF. CDR3 coding DNA: TGTGCCAGCAGCCAAGATTACGGTCAGAACACTGAAGCTTTCTTT.

The genes are TRBV7-9 and TRBJ2-1; possibly TRBD2 for D (6 bases). The V end lost 1 base, the J end lost 5 bases, and 15 bases lay between the germline ends. This CDR3 contains 16 residues. Germline V gives CDR1 SEHNR, CDR2 FQNEAQ (reference sequence). The CDR3 region has the DNA TGTGCCAGCAGCTTAGAGGGGCGGCCGGGAGACAATGAGCAGTTCTTC. Residues: CASSLEGRPGDNEQFF.

The DNA of the CDR3 is TGCGCCAGCAGCTTGGTTGGCGGGAGGGGAGAGACCCAGTACTTC. It is translated as CASSLVGGRGETQYF. The chain uses TRBV5-1 and TRBJ2-5; TRBD2 matches at 9 bases. The germline V gene has CDR1 SGHRS and CDR2 YFSETQ. V shed 0 bases and J 4 bases; nucleotides not matched to a gene: 4. CDR3 length: 15 residues. Based on the CDR3 plus reference TRBV5-1 and TRBJ2-5, the full variable domain is KAGVTQTPRYLIKTRGQQVTLSCSPISGHRSVSWYQQTPGQGLQFLFEYFSETQRNKGNFPGRFSGRQFSNSRSEMNVSTLELGDSALYLCASSLVGGRGETQYFGPGTRLLVL.

The rearrangement uses TRBV2 and TRBJ2-7; 7 bases map to TRBD1. Germline assignment: CDR1 SNHLY and CDR2 FYNNEI. The CDR3 loop spans 14 amino acids. V trimming: 3 bases; J trimming: 2 bases; junction bases outside the gene matches: 4. In DNA form, the CDR3 reads TGTGCCAGCAGTGATGGGGACAGAGCCTACGAGCAGTACTTC. Its translation: CASSDGDRAYEQYF.

The chain joins TRBV19 to TRBJ2-1, with 7 bases identical to TRBD2. The CDR3 covers 12 residues. The V gene end was trimmed by 8 bases and the J gene end by 6 bases; junction bases not matched to a gene: 4. The germline V gene has CDR1 LNHDA and CDR2 SQIVND (reference sequence). CDR3 protein: CASGGVSNEQFF. The CDR3 DNA reads TGTGCCAGTGGGGGGGTCAGCAATGAGCAGTTCTTC.

This clone was detected once. The chain joins TRBV19 to TRBJ1-5; 11 bases are shared with TRBD1. CDR1 is LNHDA and CDR2 is SQIVND in the germline V gene (reference sequence). The V and J ends lost 6 bases and 6 bases, in that order; junction bases with no gene match: 7. There are 15 residues in the CDR3. CDR3 protein: CASSPGQGAGQPQHF. CDR3 in DNA: TGTGCCAGTAGCCCTGGACAGGGGGCAGGTCAGCCCCAGCATTTT.

CDR3: CASSSVPQHF. The CDR3 DNA sequence: TGTGCCAGCAGCTCCGTGCCCCAGCATTTT. The chain links TRBV7-7 to TRBJ1-5; no definite D call. This CDR3 region has 10 residues. From germline, CDR1 is SSHAT and CDR2 FNYEAQ (reference sequence). V lost 4 bases, J lost 9 bases, and 4 bases lay in between.